The sample holds a few counts of the clone carrying this T cell receptor (beta chain). Some clones are missing from TCRdb's copy, which holds only in-frame ones; the method was immunoSEQ multiplex PCR. The profile shows 140,000 to 150,000 clones, around 80% of them singletons. The germline gives CDR1 SQVTM, CDR2 ANQGSEA. Germline trimming cut 5 bases from V and 1 base from J; bases unmatched to any gene: 3. The CDR3 contains 13 residues. This entry comes from a study of blood T cell repertoires in COVID-19. The wider study: Whether acute or convalescent, the COVID-19 samples came from the United States, Italy and Spain.

The cohort comprised adults aged 18 to 89 years residing in under 25 US areas. Source material: PBMCs or T cells enriched from blood (not recorded which). This chain joins TRBV29-1 and TRBJ1-1; 8 positions agree with TRBD1. The sequence was collected from a woman in her forties or fifties who had recovered from COVID-19. The CDR3 is CSVLGTGNTEAFF. The CDR3 DNA follows: TGCAGCGTTTTAGGGACAGGGAACACTGAAGCTTTCTTT.